The T cell receptor (beta chain) under discussion was sequenced for a study of blood T cell repertoires in COVID-19. The overall study: From T cells, B-cell-depleted T cells, or PBMCs came the material, which was cDNA or gDNA.

V trimming: 2 bases; J trimming: 9 bases; junction bases outside the gene matches: 1. The length of the CDR3 is 13 residues. From germline, CDR1 is MDHEN and CDR2 SYDVKM. The table came from immunoSEQ multiplex PCR; TCRdb's copy has only in-frame clones and leaves some out. Of 350,000 to 450,000 clones detected, roughly 86% appear once; the ten largest clones hold roughly 2%. Sequenced sample: peripheral blood. The J gene is TRBJ1-3, the V gene TRBV28; 10 bases are shared with TRBD1. This clonotype was sampled from a woman aged 55-70 years with COVID-19, enrolled during active disease. This CDR3 is CASSLGQGGTIYF. CDR3 nucleotides: TGTGCCAGCAGTTTAGGACAGGGGGGCACCATATATTTT.